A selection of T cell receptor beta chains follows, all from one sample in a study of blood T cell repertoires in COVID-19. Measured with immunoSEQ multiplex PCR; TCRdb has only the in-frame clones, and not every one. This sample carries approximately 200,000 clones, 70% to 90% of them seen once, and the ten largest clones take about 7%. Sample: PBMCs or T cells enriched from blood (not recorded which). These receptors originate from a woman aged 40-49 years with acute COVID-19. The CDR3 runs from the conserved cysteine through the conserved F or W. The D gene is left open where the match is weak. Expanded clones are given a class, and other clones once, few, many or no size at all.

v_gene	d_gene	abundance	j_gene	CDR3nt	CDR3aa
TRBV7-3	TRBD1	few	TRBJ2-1	TGTGCCAGCAGCAAACCCGGGACAGGGGTCAATGAGCAGTTCTTC	CASSKPGTGVNEQFF
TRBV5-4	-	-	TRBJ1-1	TGTGCCAGCAGCTTGGACAGCGAAGCTTTCTTT	CASSLDSEAFF
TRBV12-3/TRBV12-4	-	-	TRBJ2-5	TGTGCCAGCAGTATTCTAACCCAAGAGACCCAGTACTTC	CASSILTQETQYF
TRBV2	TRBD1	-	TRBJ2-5	TGTGCCAGCAGTCCGACAGGGGGCCAAGAGACCCAGTACTTC	CASSPTGGQETQYF
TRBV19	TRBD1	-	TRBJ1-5	TGTGCCAGTAGTTCCTCACAGGGGGTGAGCAATCAGCCCCAGCATTTT	CASSSSQGVSNQPQHF
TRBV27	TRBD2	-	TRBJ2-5	TGTGCCAGCAGTTTATCGAGCGGGGGCCTCCAAGAGACCCAGTACTTC	CASSLSSGGLQETQYF
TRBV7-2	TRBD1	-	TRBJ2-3	TGTGCCAGCAGCACCTGGACAGGCGGCGGTACAGATACGCAGTATTTT	CASSTWTGGGTDTQYF
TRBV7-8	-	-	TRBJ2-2	TGTGCCAGCAGCTTGCGTGACTCGTATACCGGGGAGCTGTTTTTT	CASSLRDSYTGELFF
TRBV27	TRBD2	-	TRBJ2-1	TGTGCCAGCATTCCGGGACTAGCCTACAATGAGCAGTTCTTC	CASIPGLAYNEQFF
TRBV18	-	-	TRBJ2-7	TGTGCCAGCTCACCACCGATCAGGGTCGGCGAGCAGTACTTC	CASSPPIRVGEQYF
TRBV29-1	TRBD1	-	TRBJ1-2	TGCAGCGTTACCACAGGGGGCGGAGGCTACACCTTC	CSVTTGGGGYTF
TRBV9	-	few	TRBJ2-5	TGTGCCAGCAGCGTAGACCCCATTTCGGGGTTACAAGAGACCCAGTACTTC	CASSVDPISGLQETQYF
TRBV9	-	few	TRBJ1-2	TGTGCCAGCAGCGGCGGGGGGGCTTACTATGGCTACACCTTC	CASSGGGAYYGYTF
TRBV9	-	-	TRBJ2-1	TGTGCCAGCAGCGCGTTAAGAGTAGCGTACAATGAGCAGTTCTTC	CASSALRVAYNEQFF
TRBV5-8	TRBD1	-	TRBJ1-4	TGTGCCAGCAGCCAACATAGACAGGGAAGGGCAACTAATGAAAAACTGTTTTTT	CASSQHRQGRATNEKLFF
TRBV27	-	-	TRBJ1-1	TGTGCCAGCAGTTCCGGGACTGGCGGATACACTGAAGCTTTCTTT	CASSSGTGGYTEAFF
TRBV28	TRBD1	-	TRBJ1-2	TGTGCCAGCAGTTTGCGAGACAGGGTGAACTATGGCTACACCTTC	CASSLRDRVNYGYTF
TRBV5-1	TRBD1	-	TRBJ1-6	TGCGCCAGCAGAAGGGCGGGACAGGGGAATTCACCCCTCCACTTT	CASRRAGQGNSPLHF
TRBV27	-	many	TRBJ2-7	TGTGCCAGCAGCCTAATGCGGGGGCTCGACAGGGGAGGCTACGAGCAGTACTTC	CASSLMRGLDRGGYEQYF
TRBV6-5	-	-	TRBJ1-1	TGTGCCAGCAGGCCCGGGAGGATGAACACTGAAGCTTTCTTT	CASRPGRMNTEAFF
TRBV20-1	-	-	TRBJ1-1	TGCAGTGCTAGTAGAGGATTAAACACTGAAGCTTTCTTT	CSASRGLNTEAFF
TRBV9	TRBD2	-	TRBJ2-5	TGTGCCAGCAGCGTAGTTAGGGCGGGAGTAGAGACCCAGTACTTC	CASSVVRAGVETQYF
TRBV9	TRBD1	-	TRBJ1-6	TGTGCCAGCAGCGTAGATCAGGGGGCCACCTATAATTCACCCCTCCACTTT	CASSVDQGATYNSPLHF
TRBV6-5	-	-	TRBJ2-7	TGTGCCAGCAGTTTGGACAGACCCAACTACGAGCAGTACTTC	CASSLDRPNYEQYF
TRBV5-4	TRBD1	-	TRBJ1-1	TGTGCCAGCAGCTTGGAGACAGGGAGGACTGAAGCTTTCTTT	CASSLETGRTEAFF
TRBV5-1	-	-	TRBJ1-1	TGCGCCAGCAGCTTGGAACAAATGAACACTGAAGCTTTCTTT	CASSLEQMNTEAFF
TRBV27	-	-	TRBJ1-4	TGTGCCAGCAGCCGAGGAAGTCGTACAGGTTATGAAAAACTGTTTTTT	CASSRGSRTGYEKLFF
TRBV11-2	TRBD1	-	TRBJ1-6	TGTGCCAGCAGCTTAGGGGGACAGAGCTCCTATAATTCACCCCTCCACTTT	CASSLGGQSSYNSPLHF
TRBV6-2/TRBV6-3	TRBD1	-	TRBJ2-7	TGTGCCAGCAGTTACACCCGGGACAGCCTCTCCTACGAGCAGTACTTC	CASSYTRDSLSYEQYF
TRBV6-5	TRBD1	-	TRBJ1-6	TGTGCCAGCAACAGGGACAGGGATTCACCCCTCCACTTT	CASNRDRDSPLHF
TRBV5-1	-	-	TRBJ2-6	TGCGCCAGCAGCTTTCTGGGGGCGCGATCTGGGGCCAACGTCCTGACTTTC	CASSFLGARSGANVLTF
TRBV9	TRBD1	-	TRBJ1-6	TGTGCCAGCAGCGTGGGACAGGGAGCGAATTCACCCCTCCACTTT	CASSVGQGANSPLHF
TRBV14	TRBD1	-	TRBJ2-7	TGTGCCAGCAGCCAAGATCTAGCCGGGACAGGATCCTACGAGCAGTACTTC	CASSQDLAGTGSYEQYF
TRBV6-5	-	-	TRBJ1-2	TGTGCCAGCAGCCAGTTACAGGGTCCATTTGGCTACACCTTC	CASSQLQGPFGYTF
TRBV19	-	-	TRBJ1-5	TGTGCCAGTAGTTCTCGTGGGCGTTCAGGGCGCAATCAGCCCCAGCATTTT	CASSSRGRSGRNQPQHF
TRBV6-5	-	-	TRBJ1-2	TGTGCCAGCAGTTACGAGGGCTACACCTTC	CASSYEGYTF
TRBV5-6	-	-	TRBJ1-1	TGTGCCAGCAGTCCGGGAGTGGGATCGAACACTGAAGCTTTCTTT	CASSPGVGSNTEAFF
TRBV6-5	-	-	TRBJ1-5	TGTGCCAGCAGTTACAACCAGGTCATCAATCAGCCCCAGCATTTT	CASSYNQVINQPQHF
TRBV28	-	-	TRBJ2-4	TGTGCCAGCAGTTTAGAGAGAACGGGTGGCGAAAACATTCAGTACTTC	CASSLERTGGENIQYF
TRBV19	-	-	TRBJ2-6	TGTGCCAGTAGGGACAGCCCTTCTGGGGCCAACGTCCTGACTTTC	CASRDSPSGANVLTF
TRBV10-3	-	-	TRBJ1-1	TGTGCCATCTTAGGAGGGCAACCAATGAACACTGAAGCTTTCTTT	CAILGGQPMNTEAFF
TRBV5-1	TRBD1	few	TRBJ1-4	TGCGCCAGCAGTAAGCAGGGGGCCTGGACTAATGAAAAACTGTTTTTT	CASSKQGAWTNEKLFF
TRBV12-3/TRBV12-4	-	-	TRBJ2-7	TGTGCCAGCAGTTTAACAGTCTCCTACGAGCAGTACTTC	CASSLTVSYEQYF
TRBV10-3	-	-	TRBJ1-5	TGTGCCATCAGTGAAGAGTATAGCAATCAGCCCCAGCATTTT	CAISEEYSNQPQHF
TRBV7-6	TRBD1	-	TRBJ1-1	TGTGCCAGCAGCTTATCTCAGTGGACAGGAGAAGCTTTCTTT	CASSLSQWTGEAFF
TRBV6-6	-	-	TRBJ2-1	TGTGCCAGCAGTTCTCGAGGTACGGCCTACAATGAGCAGTTCTTC	CASSSRGTAYNEQFF